The 10 T cell receptor beta chains given below trace back to one sample, sequenced in a study of blood T cells in healthy people across ages. The authors ran a second PCR of 7 to 11 cycles using a sample-barcoded 5' primer and a J-beta primer mix. TCRdb independently ran MiXCR on the 5' RACE reads; one entry per CDR3 protein. The sample contains roughly 730,000 distinct CDR3 sequences, around 50% of which appear only once. Sequencing was done on a sample of blood. These TCRs come from a man in his forties in good health.

The chain has TRBV7-9 and TRBJ2-7, with TRBD1 identical over 9 bases. This CDR3 region has 15 residues. CDR1 is SEHNR and CDR2 is FQNEAQ in the germline V gene (reference sequence). J gave up 2 bases and V 2 bases, and 4 bases lay outside the gene matches. CDR3 loop: CASSLNRGHTYEQYF. The CDR3 region has the DNA TGTGCCAGCAGCTTAAACAGGGGGCACACCTACGAGCAGTACTTC.

In its sample, this clonotype was seen a few times. This chain uses TRBV25-1 with TRBJ2-7; TRBD1 aligns across 7 bases. The trim removed 4 bases at V and 5 bases at J, leaving 8 bases unmatched. CDR1 is MGHDK, CDR2 SYGVNS, per germline. The CDR3 length is 14 residues. The CDR3 DNA reads TGTGCCAGCAGTGCCCGGGACAGAAGAGACGAGCAGTACTTC. Translated: CASSARDRRDEQYF.

The chain uses TRBV20-1 and TRBJ2-3; D is possibly TRBD2 (7 bases). V was clipped by 7 bases and J by 7 bases, with 15 bases between them. CDR1 and CDR2 (germline): DFQATT, SNEGSKA (reference sequence). The CDR3 is 12 residues long. CDR3 region: CSGGGGAHTQYF. The CDR3 bases are TGCAGTGGGGGAGGGGGAGCACATACGCAGTATTTT.

In regard to this clonotype: A read error may account for a junction end that differs from germline. The rearrangement links TRBV2 to TRBJ1-5, with a weak D call TRBD1 (5 bases). In germline, CDR1 is SNHLY, CDR2 FYNNEI. The CDR3 is 14 residues long. In DNA, the CDR3 is TGCGCCAGCAAGGAAGGCGGGGCAGGGCAGCCCCAGCATTTT. Amino acid sequence: CASKEGGAGQPQHF.

This clonotype was recorded many times. This chain uses TRBV20-1 with TRBJ2-7, with 9 positions matching TRBD2. V trimming: 4 bases; J trimming: 3 bases; junction bases outside the gene matches: 13. This CDR3 comprises 16 residues. Per the germline V gene, CDR1 is DFQATT and CDR2 is SNEGSKA (reference sequence). CDR3 sequence (DNA): TGCAGTGCTACCAAGCGACCGGGACTAGCTGTCTACGAGCAGTACTTC. Encoded protein: CSATKRPGLAVYEQYF.

This chain joins TRBV20-1 and TRBJ2-4; D uncertain. This CDR3 region has 16 residues. Germline CDR1 DFQATT, CDR2 SNEGSKA (reference sequence). V was clipped by 0 bases and J by 0 bases, with 12 bases between them. The CDR3 DNA follows: TGCAGTGCTAGAGATAGGATCAAACTAGCCAAAAACATTCAGTACTTC. Its protein product is CSARDRIKLAKNIQYF.

This chain links TRBV24-1 with TRBJ2-1; D could derive from TRBD1 or TRBD2 (6 bases each). Trimming took 0 bases from V and 1 from J, leaving 9 bases between them. The V gene's germline CDR1 is KGHDR and CDR2 SFDVKD. CDR3 length: 16 amino acids. CDR3 in amino acids: CATSDLGGLSYNEQFF. CDR3 in DNA: TGTGCCACCAGTGATTTGGGGGGGCTATCCTACAATGAGCAGTTCTTC.

The rearrangement links TRBV20-1 to TRBJ2-1; D may be TRBD2 (5 bases). Between the trimmed V and J ends, which lost 0 bases and 4 bases, there was a span of 16 bases. This CDR3 contains 16 residues. Germline values: CDR1 DFQATT, CDR2 SNEGSKA (reference sequence). CDR3 nucleotide sequence: TGCAGTGCTAGAGATGGTCGAGCGGTGAAGTACAATGAGCAGTTCTTC. It is translated as CSARDGRAVKYNEQFF.

The chain couples TRBV9 to TRBJ2-3; TRBD2 matches at 11 bases. The CDR3 sequence is 17 residues long. CDR1 is SGDLS, CDR2 YYNGEE, per germline. V gave up 2 bases and J gave up 1 base; unmatched junction bases: 6. The CDR3 here is CASSVALAGEGTDTQYF. In DNA form, the CDR3 reads TGTGCCAGCAGCGTGGCACTAGCGGGGGAAGGCACAGATACGCAGTATTTT.

V is TRBV12-3 or TRBV12-4 and J is TRBJ2-7; D remains ambiguous. V was pared by 3 bases and J by 0 bases, with 9 bases between. This CDR3 comprises 14 residues. CDR3 sequence: CASSLVQSSYEQYF. The CDR3 DNA reads as TGTGCCAGCAGTTTGGTGCAGAGCTCCTACGAGCAGTACTTC.